Shown below are 20 T cell receptor beta chains from a single sample sequenced in a study of response to subunit inactivated influenza vaccine. TCRdb used MiXCR to reprocess the RT-PCR reads, holding one entry per CDR3 protein. The sample gives 550,000 to 650,000 distinct CDR3 sequences, approximately 12% of which show up once; more than 8.5% is in the top ten. This specimen consisted of PBMCs from blood, obtained on the day of vaccination. These receptors came from a man aged 45-60 years who received an inactivated influenza vaccine.

V is TRBV18 and J is TRBJ2-5, with 7 bases fitting TRBD2. Germline V gene sequence: CDR1 KGHSH, CDR2 LQKENI. This CDR3 spans 14 amino acids. V lost 3 bases to trimming and J lost 4 bases; unmatched junction nucleotides: 5. The CDR3 DNA reads as TGTGCCAGCTCACCCAACGGGGAGGGAGAGACCCAGTACTTC. Protein sequence: CASSPNGEGETQYF.

In DNA form, the CDR3 reads TGCAGTGCTAAGGTTGGACTAGCCAAAAACATTCAGTACTTC. This translates into CSAKVGLAKNIQYF. The chain recombines TRBV20-1 with TRBJ2-4; TRBD2 is a possible D gene (5 bases). The CDR3 contains 14 residues. CDR1 DFQATT and CDR2 SNEGSKA come from the germline V gene (reference sequence). The V and J ends lost 4 bases and 0 bases respectively, with 10 bases between them.

This sequence joins TRBV10-3 and TRBJ2-3; no firm D call. Germline assignment: CDR1 ENHRY and CDR2 SYGVKD. The CDR3 totals 17 residues. Trimming removed 8 bases from V and 0 bases from J, with 21 bases in between. DNA for the CDR3: TGTGCCATCGGACGGATTTCCGCCTTTATGAGCACAGATACGCAGTATTTT. Protein product: CAIGRISAFMSTDTQYF.

The J gene is TRBJ2-2, the V gene TRBV18; D is possibly TRBD2 (6 bases). Germline V gene data show CDR1 as KGHSH and CDR2 as LQKENI. With 3 bases removed from V and 0 bases from J, the gap between germline ends came to 14 bases. The CDR3 is 17 residues long. This CDR3 is CASSPFGPSANTGELFF. CDR3 coding DNA: TGTGCCAGCTCACCCTTCGGTCCTAGCGCGAACACCGGGGAGCTGTTTTTT.

The sample holds many counts of this clonotype. This sequence joins TRBV7-2 and TRBJ2-4, with TRBD2 as a possible D gene (5 bases). The CDR3 consists of 15 residues. V was shortened by 2 bases and J by 3 bases, with 11 bases between the two germline ends. Germline CDR1 and CDR2: SGHTA and FQGNSA. This CDR3 reads CASSLRMGDKNIQYF. The CDR3 DNA sequence: TGTGCCAGCAGCTTAAGGATGGGAGACAAAAACATTCAGTACTTC. Looking up the rest from reference TRBV7-2 and TRBJ2-4 gives the full variable domain: GAGVSQSPSNKVTEKGKDVELRCDPISGHTALYWYRQSLGQGLEFLIYFQGNSAPDKSGLPSDRFSAERTGGSVSTLTIQRTQQEDSAVYLCASSLRMGDKNIQYFGAGTRLSVL.

This clonotype showed up many times. The chain employs TRBV7-6 and TRBJ2-1; 10 nucleotides agree with TRBD2. J lost 5 bases, V lost 5 bases, and 6 bases had no gene match. The CDR3 spans 15 residues. From germline, CDR1 is SGHVS and CDR2 FNYEAQ. CDR3 nucleotide sequence: TGTGCCAGCAGCCCCAGCGGGGGGGTGCACAATGAGCAGTTCTTC. Protein: CASSPSGGVHNEQFF. Looking up the rest from reference TRBV7-6 and TRBJ2-1 gives the full variable domain: GAGVSQSPRYKVTKRGQDVALRCDPISGHVSLYWYRQALGQGPEFLTYFNYEAQQDKSGLPNDRFSAERPEGSISTLTIQRTEQRDSAMYRCASSPSGGVHNEQFFGPGTRLTVL.

This clonotype was detected only a few times. The chain has TRBV7-2 and TRBJ2-2; 7 positions match TRBD2. Germline V gene sequence: CDR1 SGHTA, CDR2 FQGNSA. The CDR3 length is 14 residues. The V segment lost 2 bases and the J segment 8 bases; nucleotides outside the gene matches: 5. The CDR3 protein is CASSLYGLVGELFF. CDR3 bases: TGTGCCAGCAGCTTATACGGACTAGTTGGGGAGCTGTTTTTT.

Here the CDR3 reads CASSAGTQEGYTF. The CDR3 nucleotides read TGTGCCAGCAGCGCCGGGACCCAGGAGGGCTACACCTTC. This chain uses TRBV7-9 with TRBJ1-2; possibly TRBD1 for D (5 bases). Germline V CDR1 and CDR2: SEHNR, FQNEAQ (reference sequence). The CDR3 runs 13 residues. Between the trimmed V and J ends, which lost 5 bases and 8 bases, there was a span of 15 bases.

V gene TRBV2 combines with J gene TRBJ2-1; 7 nucleotides align to TRBD1. This CDR3 has 15 residues. Germline trimming cut 6 bases from V and 2 bases from J; bases unmatched to any gene: 7. Germline values: CDR1 SNHLY, CDR2 FYNNEI. CDR3 amino acids: CASRDQTGPYNEQFF. The CDR3 DNA follows: TGTGCCAGCAGGGACCAGACAGGGCCCTACAATGAGCAGTTCTTC.

This chain uses TRBV7-2 with TRBJ2-1; D not resolved. The CDR3 contains 15 residues. Deletions cut 5 bases from V and 0 bases from J, with 11 bases between. Germline CDR1 SGHTA, CDR2 FQGNSA. CDR3 in DNA: TGTGCCAGCAGCCAACTCGGACGCTCCTACAATGAGCAGTTCTTC. Translation: CASSQLGRSYNEQFF.

V gene TRBV7-8 combines with J gene TRBJ2-1, with TRBD2 matching 7 bases. With 4 bases clipped from V and 10 bases from J, the junction kept 16 bases outside the gene matches. The CDR3 is 16 amino acids. CDR1 and CDR2 (germline): SGHVS, FQNEAQ. In DNA form, the CDR3 reads TGTGCCAGCAGCTCCGTAGCGGGTAGACCCCCACGGGAGCAGTTCTTC. It is translated as CASSSVAGRPPREQFF.

This clonotype was observed a few times. This chain uses TRBV5-1 with TRBJ2-3; D is possibly TRBD1 or TRBD2 (6 bases each). CDR1 and CDR2 (germline): SGHRS, YFSETQ. The ends were cut back, 0 bases at V and 5 bases at J, with 13 bases in the middle. There are 15 residues in the CDR3. Written as DNA, the CDR3 is TGCGCCAGCAGCTTGGTTGCGGGACAAGTAGATACGCAGTATTTT. This encodes CASSLVAGQVDTQYF. The full variable domain, in which reference TRBV5-1 and TRBJ2-3 provide the parts outside the CDR3, is KAGVTQTPRYLIKTRGQQVTLSCSPISGHRSVSWYQQTPGQGLQFLFEYFSETQRNKGNFPGRFSGRQFSNSRSEMNVSTLELGDSALYLCASSLVAGQVDTQYFGPGTRLTVL.

This clonotype was counted at least ten times. The rearrangement uses TRBV7-8 and TRBJ2-1; D not resolved. Per germline, CDR1 SGHVS and CDR2 FQNEAQ. V gave up 3 bases and J gave up 5 bases, with 14 bases separating them. The CDR3 covers 15 residues. The CDR3 DNA sequence: TGTGCCAGCAGCTTCCCCCCGCGATTCCACAATGAGCAGTTCTTC. Amino acids: CASSFPPRFHNEQFF.

The gene calls are TRBV5-3 and TRBJ2-7, with D unresolved. Being an ORF, TRBV5-3 has a function that is uncertain. Trimming removed 8 bases at V and 6 bases at J, with 18 bases between. This CDR3 has 13 amino acids. CDR3 loop: CARSLRYLFEQYF. The CDR3 DNA is TGTGCCAGGAGCCTCAGATACCTCTTCGAGCAGTACTTC.

V is TRBV7-9 and J is TRBJ2-2; TRBD2 might be the D (5 bases). In germline, CDR1 is SEHNR, CDR2 FQNEAQ (reference sequence). V was clipped by 1 base and J by 3 bases, with 9 bases between them. This CDR3 is 15 amino acids long. Written as DNA, the CDR3 is TGTGCCAGCAGCTTAGGGGAGCTATACACCGGGGAGCTGTTTTTT. Translating it yields CASSLGELYTGELFF. Together with reference TRBV7-9 and TRBJ2-2, the CDR3 gives the full variable domain: DTGVSQNPRHKITKRGQNVTFRCDPISEHNRLYWYRQTLGQGPEFLTYFQNEAQLEKSRLLSDRFSAERPKGSFSTLEIQRTEQGDSAMYLCASSLGELYTGELFFGEGSRLTVL.

The chain recombines TRBV7-8 with TRBJ2-2; the match to TRBD1 covers 7 bases. This CDR3 contains 16 residues. V lost 4 bases and J lost 2; bases outside the gene matches: 7. Germline lookup yields CDR1 SGHVS and CDR2 FQNEAQ. As DNA, the CDR3 is TGTGCCAGCAGCTCGAGTAGGACAGGCAACACCGGGGAGCTGTTTTTT. Protein: CASSSSRTGNTGELFF.

This clonotype has more than one count but fewer than ten. The rearrangement links TRBV20-1 to TRBJ2-3, with 16 bases fitting TRBD2. The CDR3 runs to 16 residues. The germline V gene encodes CDR1 DFQATT and CDR2 SNEGSKA (reference sequence). Trimming at V came to 6 bases and at J to 2 bases, leaving 5 bases not matched to a gene. The CDR3 nucleotides read TGCAGTGCACGGGGGACTAGCGGGAGGGTCACAGATACGCAGTATTTT. It translates to CSARGTSGRVTDTQYF.

This clonotype was counted at least ten times. The chain has TRBV6-5 and TRBJ2-3; tentative D call: TRBD1 (6 bases). CDR3 length equals 12 residues. Germline assignment: CDR1 MNHEY and CDR2 SVGAGI. The V end was cut by 4 bases, the J end by 8 bases, with 10 bases between. As DNA, the CDR3 is TGTGCCAGCAGTTCTACAGGGCTTACGCAGTATTTT. This translates into CASSSTGLTQYF.

The rearrangement joins TRBV5-6 to TRBJ2-2, with no clear D. The CDR3 spans 14 residues. The ends were cut back, 0 bases at V and 5 bases at J, with 8 bases in the middle. Per germline, CDR1 SGHDT and CDR2 YYEEEE. CDR3 bases: TGTGCCAGCAGCTTGGCGCAGAAGACCGGGGAGCTGTTTTTT. Translating it yields CASSLAQKTGELFF. Full variable domain (remainder filled in from reference TRBV5-6 and TRBJ2-2): DAGVTQSPTHLIKTRGQQVTLRCSPKSGHDTVSWYQQALGQGPQFIFQYYEEEERQRGNFPDRFSGHQFPNYSSELNVNALLLGDSALYLCASSLAQKTGELFFGEGSRLTVL.

The rearrangement joins TRBV13 to TRBJ1-2; the D gene is possibly TRBD1 (6 bases). This CDR3 is 14 amino acids long. Trimming took 6 bases from V and 3 from J, leaving 14 bases between them. CDR1 and CDR2 from the germline V gene are PRHDT and FYEKMQ (reference sequence). The CDR3 DNA reads as TGTGCCAGCAGTCTCGCTCGGACAGACTATGGCTACACCTTC. It is translated as CASSLARTDYGYTF.